The rows below give T cell receptor beta chains drawn from one sample of a study of blood T cell repertoires in COVID-19. Clones were sequenced by immunoSEQ multiplex PCR, and TCRdb holds only the in-frame ones, with some missing. The sample shows roughly 250,000 clones, roughly 90% of them seen only once. The sequenced sample consisted of PBMCs or T cells enriched from blood (not recorded which). The origin of the receptors is a woman in her thirties or forties with acute COVID-19. Each CDR3 is given with its conserved first and last residue. The D gene is left open where the match is weak. The size entry is marked missing in some rows and otherwise reads once, few, many or a size class.

CDR3 DNA | CDR3 protein | J gene | clone size | V gene | D gene
TGTGCCAGCAGCTCCCTTCAGGCAGATACGCAGTATTTT | CASSSLQADTQYF | TRBJ2-3 | once | TRBV7-9 | NA
TGTGCCAGCTCCCCAGCGACCTACGAGCAGTACTTC | CASSPATYEQYF | TRBJ2-7 | NA | TRBV18 | NA
TGTGCCAGCAGCCAAGATTTCGAGACTAGCGGCACCGGGGAGCTGTTTTTT | CASSQDFETSGTGELFF | TRBJ2-2 | NA | TRBV4-2 | TRBD2
TGTGCCAGCTCACGCCACCAGGGGGCCCCCTACGAGCAGTACTTC | CASSRHQGAPYEQYF | TRBJ2-7 | NA | TRBV18 | TRBD1
TGTGCCAGCAGCTGGGCCCAAGACAATGAGCAGTTCTTC | CASSWAQDNEQFF | TRBJ2-1 | NA | TRBV7-3 | NA
TGTGCCACCAGCAGAGATACAGGGGGCGGTCAGCCCCAGCATTTT | CATSRDTGGGQPQHF | TRBJ1-5 | once | TRBV15 | TRBD1
TGTGCCAGCAGCTTAGCGCGGCAGGGATTTAATGAAAAACTGTTTTTT | CASSLARQGFNEKLFF | TRBJ1-4 | NA | TRBV7-9 | NA
TGTGCCAGCAGCTTGTCTGACAGCCGCGAAGCTTTCTTT | CASSLSDSREAFF | TRBJ1-1 | NA | TRBV5-6 | NA
TGTGCCAGCAGCCTACCGGGACAGGGGAGAAGGGAGGCAAGAAACACCATATATTTT | CASSLPGQGRREARNTIYF | TRBJ1-3 | NA | TRBV7-2 | TRBD1
TGTGCCAGCAGGGTACAAACAAAGGGGTACGAGCAGTACTTC | CASRVQTKGYEQYF | TRBJ2-7 | NA | TRBV27 | NA
TGTGCCAGCAGTCCCCGGGACAGCCATCAGCCCCAGCATTTT | CASSPRDSHQPQHF | TRBJ1-5 | few | TRBV28 | TRBD1
TGCGCCAGCAGCCAGGCGGCGGGACTGGTGGGGACCCAGTACTTC | CASSQAAGLVGTQYF | TRBJ2-5 | NA | TRBV4-1 | NA
TGTGCCAGCAGTGTTCGGGCAGGGGAAGGTGGCTACACCTTC | CASSVRAGEGGYTF | TRBJ1-2 | NA | TRBV2 | NA
TGTGCCAGTAGCCTAACTAGCGGGGGGGCGAATGAGCAGTTCTTC | CASSLTSGGANEQFF | TRBJ2-1 | NA | TRBV19 | TRBD2
TGCAGTGCTAGTTTTGGGGCTTATAGCAATCAGCCCCAGCATTTT | CSASFGAYSNQPQHF | TRBJ1-5 | NA | TRBV20-1 | NA
TGTGCCAGTAGTATAGAGGGGGGATACGAGCAGTACTTC | CASSIEGGYEQYF | TRBJ2-7 | NA | TRBV19 | NA
TGTGCCAGCATTGGGGTGCCGGGGGAGACCCAGTACTTC | CASIGVPGETQYF | TRBJ2-5 | NA | TRBV2 | NA
TGTGCCAGCAGCCATGAGAGGGGAGGGTATACAGCTTTCTTT | CASSHERGGYTAFF | TRBJ1-1 | NA | TRBV4-2 | NA
TGTGCCAGCAGCCTGGGACACCCTTCGTTTACTGAAGCTTTCTTT | CASSLGHPSFTEAFF | TRBJ1-1 | NA | TRBV5-4 | NA
TGTGCCAGCTCACCGGACATCACGGATCTCGGCGGACAGCATTTT | CASSPDITDLGGQHF | TRBJ1-5 | once | TRBV18 | NA
TGTGCCAGCAGTCGGACTAACACGAACACCGGGGAGCTGTTTTTT | CASSRTNTNTGELFF | TRBJ2-2 | once | TRBV11-3 | NA
TGCGCCAGCAGCCTCCAGGACAGCCAGTCCTACGAGCAGTACTTC | CASSLQDSQSYEQYF | TRBJ2-7 | NA | TRBV4-3 | NA
TGTGCCAGCAGCCGGACAGGGGTTGACTACACCTTC | CASSRTGVDYTF | TRBJ1-2 | NA | TRBV11-2 | TRBD1
TGTGCCAGCAGTGAGGAGGGGGCTAAATATTTT | CASSEEGAKYF | TRBJ1-3 | NA | TRBV2 | TRBD1
TGTGCCAGCAGTGTACGGGAAGGAGGCAAAAACATTCAGTACTTC | CASSVREGGKNIQYF | TRBJ2-4 | NA | TRBV2 | NA
TGCAGCGTTGTTGCGGGCGGTACCTACAATGAGCAGTTCTTC | CSVVAGGTYNEQFF | TRBJ2-1 | NA | TRBV29-1 | NA
TGTGCCAGCAGCTTAGGTTCTCGAGACAATGAGCAGTTCTTC | CASSLGSRDNEQFF | TRBJ2-1 | NA | TRBV11-2 | NA
TGTGCCAGCAGCTTGGGAGGATACAATGAGCAGTTCTTC | CASSLGGYNEQFF | TRBJ2-1 | NA | TRBV5-4 | NA
TGTGCCAGTAGTCCGGGGAACAATCAGCCCCAGCATTTT | CASSPGNNQPQHF | TRBJ1-5 | NA | TRBV19 | NA
TGTGCCAGTAGACAGCTCTATGGCTACACCTTC | CASRQLYGYTF | TRBJ1-2 | NA | TRBV19 | NA
TGTGCCAGCGAATCAGGACAGGGCAATCAGCCCCAGCATTTT | CASESGQGNQPQHF | TRBJ1-5 | NA | TRBV6-6 | TRBD1
TGTGCTAGCAGCTTAGCGGTAGGGACAGATAACACCGGGGAGCTGTTTTTT | CASSLAVGTDNTGELFF | TRBJ2-2 | few | TRBV7-7 | NA
TGTGCCAGTAGTATACTTGGGGACAGGAACGGAAACACCATATATTTT | CASSILGDRNGNTIYF | TRBJ1-3 | NA | TRBV19 | TRBD1
TGTGCCACCAGCAGAGATCCGACGGGAAGCGAGCAGTACTTC | CATSRDPTGSEQYF | TRBJ2-7 | NA | TRBV15 | NA
TGTGCCAGCAGCTTCGGACAGGGCCTATATGGCTACACCTTC | CASSFGQGLYGYTF | TRBJ1-2 | once | TRBV5-4 | TRBD1
TGTGCCAGCAGTTTGTATCGGGGGGATTCCTACGAGCAGTACTTC | CASSLYRGDSYEQYF | TRBJ2-7 | NA | TRBV6-2/TRBV6-3 | TRBD2